This T cell receptor (beta chain) was profiled in a study of shared clonotypes between healthy human individuals (TCRdb year 2020). About the full investigation: The cohort comprised two women and a few men aged 18 to 49 years. For each donor, CD4 naive and CD4 memory were each given three plates, CD8 naive was given two plates, and CD8 memory was given one plate. To estimate repertoire size and how much clonotype sharing occurs between individuals, the study deeply sequenced the blood TCR repertoires of roughly 5 healthy adults. To increase sequencing depth and limit assay-specific biases, TCR repertoire library preparation and sequencing were carried out by different laboratories using diverse techniques. Leukapheresis yielded between about 0.9 and 9 billion PBMCs per donor. Beyond this particular receptor, the publication reports: Rarefaction of sorted-subset datasets indicated incomplete sequencing despite the large sequencing depth. The small number of donors limited the genetic and exposure-history diversity represented. Compared with non-shared clonotypes, clonotypes shared by all four sorted-subset donors had higher generation probabilities. Sampling was limited to blood, and TCR repertoires in tissue likely differ from TCR repertoires in blood. Roughly 5% of naive CD4, more than 3% of naive CD8, 2.3% of memory CD4, and approximately 0.39% of memory CD8 clonotypes were shared across a few donors. Pairwise subsampling indicated that sequencing depth was expected to affect the degree of clonotype sharing among donors. Estimated clonotype richness was generally larger for naive than for memory subsets.

Healthy HIV-negative adults with no recently reported acute infections or vaccinations were included as donors. Only Caucasian adults living in Nashville, Tennessee, USA were represented among the donors. Magnetic negative selection was used to enrich CD4+ T cells, after which naive cells were positively selected on CD45RA and the negative fraction became the memory subset. After blood collection by leukapheresis, PBMCs were isolated using Ficoll-Histopaque density gradient centrifugation and then cryopreserved in the vapor phase of liquid nitrogen. Analytical flow cytometry was used to check the purity and quantity of every magnetically sorted T cell population. Genomic DNA was isolated from each sorted fraction and quantified by UV absorbance on a Nanodrop 2000c. Using the deep immunoSEQ assay, TCR CDR3 regions were amplified from genomic DNA by multiplex PCR. For each cell subset, the extracted genomic DNA was distributed evenly across all wells of several immunoSEQ 96-well plates, and each plate served as one replicate. For sorted subsets, each replicate PCR was loaded with around 220 ng genomic DNA, equivalent to some 27,000 T cell genomes. The purified libraries were quantified using a Qubit 3.0 fluorometer, sized with a Bioanalyzer 2100, and then quantified again using the KAPA Library Quantification kit. Each immunoSEQ 96-well plate was sequenced on its own single-read 150-cycle Illumina NextSeq 550 flow cell. The original pipeline was this. Because only junctional sequences without quality scores were contained in the immunoSEQ output, filtering matching that applied to full-length reads could not be performed. Sequences were annotated with PyIR, a Python wrapper for IgBLAST v1.9, and V/J genes and CDR3 were assigned using IMGT germline references. Reads were filtered out if the reads had weak V/J assignments (E-value above 1e-6), no CDR3, stop codons, out-of-frame junctions, or ambiguous translated residues. V3J clonotypes were defined as sequences sharing an identical inferred V gene, J gene, and CDR3 amino acid sequence. To compute the percentage overlap between repertoires, the number of shared unique clonotypes was divided by the size of the smaller repertoire. Three approaches were used to assess repertoire richness: RTK rarefaction, the Chao1 estimator, and Recon v2.1 estimates of unobserved clonotypes. OLGA was used to compute generation probabilities for all TCRbeta clonotypes that the gDNA method yielded from four donors. The table was pulled from immuneACCESS by TCRdb, which kept in-frame rearrangements only. Such tables lose some clones; where checked, under half of the loss comes from unresolved V genes, and the rest has no known cause. The D gene and trimming were derived from the DNA, and the V and J assignments and clone size from that table. The sample profile shows around 2,000,000 clones; roughly 96% of them were found once. Of the sample, 0.13% falls within the top ten clones.

The germline V gene provides CDR1 SGHRS and CDR2 YFSETQ. The CDR3 measures 16 amino acids from cysteine to phenylalanine. Of the read, only the CDR3 DNA is kept; its 48 bases are in frame from base 1. V lost 7 bases and J lost 6 bases, and the count of bases not matched to a germline gene is 13. As to this clone: There is no known antigen for this receptor. No much larger clone is present one base from it, and per-base qualities are unavailable.

The specimen sequenced was naive CD4+ T cells sorted from blood. The cell subset or site label on this specimen signifies: CD45RA+ positively selected. The TCR sequence derives from a man aged 18 to 30 in good health. In this chain, TRBV5-1 is recombined with TRBJ2-3, and 11 junctional nucleotides match TRBD2. The CDR3 region: CASSSLASGGLDTQYF. The sequenced DNA: TGCGCCAGCTCTAGTCTTGCTAGCGGGGGGTTGGATACGCAGTATTTT.